Sequencing of this T cell receptor beta chain was carried out in a study of control samples from healthy donors and cancer patients (dated by TCRdb to 2020 to 2021). The library relied on the immunoSEQ multiplex PCR assay. In its TCRdb copy, this immuneACCESS table keeps in-frame sequences only and misses some clones. Where compared with another copy, unresolved V genes explain less than half of these, and the others have no known cause. For this sample there are approximately 87,000 clones; 70% to 90% appear just once. The biggest ten clones account for 1.3% of the sample. A remark on this clone: Its specific antigen is unknown. Per-base qualities were not stored, and no clone one base away is much larger.

Source material: blood. The source of this sequence is a woman aged 45 to 65 in good health.

The base sequence is TGTGCCAGCAGTTACGGGACTAGCGGGAGCTCGCAGTACTTC. This encodes CASSYGTSGSSQYF. This chain is built from TRBV6-6 and TRBJ2-7; 14 central bases correspond to TRBD2. CDR1 and CDR2 are read off the germline V gene (reference sequence) as MNHNY and SVGAGI. The germline V end is reduced by 2 bases and the J end by 9 bases; junction bases left unmatched: 3. Including the terminal cysteine and phenylalanine, the CDR3 comprises 14 residues. The only DNA kept is the CDR3, 42 bases in frame from the first base.